These 2 T cell receptor beta chains originate from one sample sequenced in a study of graft-versus-host responses after intestinal transplantation. The assay was immunoSEQ multiplex PCR, and TCRdb's table has in-frame clones only and misses some. The sample consists of around 92,000 clones, about 83% of them appearing once. Sequenced here: PBMCs, sampled 255 days after intestinal transplant. The source is a human patient who received an intestinal transplant, so some T cells may come from the graft donor.

J is TRBJ1-3 and V is TRBV28; D unclear. The CDR3 loop spans 19 amino acids. Looked up from germline, CDR1 is MDHEN and CDR2 is SYDVKM. The ends were cut back, 6 bases at V and 0 bases at J, with 24 bases in the middle. CDR3 nucleotides: TGTGCCAGCAGAACCATGCACTACAAACGGTTCATCTCTGGAAACACCATATATTTT. It codes for CASRTMHYKRFISGNTIYF.

The chain couples TRBV2 to TRBJ2-1; perhaps TRBD2 as D (5 bases). CDR1 is SNHLY and CDR2 is FYNNEI in the germline V gene. With 0 bases removed from V and 9 bases from J, the gap between germline ends came to 21 bases. CDR3 size: 17 residues. CDR3 residues: CASSEALLEGWGGEQFF. DNA for the CDR3: TGTGCCAGCAGTGAAGCGCTTCTTGAGGGCTGGGGTGGTGAGCAGTTCTTC.